Listed below are T cell receptor beta chains from one sample, sequenced in a study of blood T cell repertoires in COVID-19. Data came from immunoSEQ multiplex PCR; TCRdb stores just in-frame clones and leaves some out. The sample yields under 400,000 clones, about 89% seen once. Specimen: peripheral blood. These receptors were taken from a woman aged 25 to 39 with COVID-19, enrolled during active disease. Both conserved end residues are part of each CDR3. The D gene is left open where the match is weak. The size field is filled for only some rows; it gives once, few, many or a size class.

V,size,D,J,DNA,CDR3
TRBV28,-,-,TRBJ2-6,TGTGCCAGCAGTTTGCGTTCTGGGGCCAACGTCCTGACTTTC,CASSLRSGANVLTF
TRBV3-1/TRBV3-2,-,TRBD2,TRBJ2-1,TGTGCCAGCAGAAATACGGAGGGGCCGCCTGGAACTAGCGGGAGGGATGAAGACAATGAGCAGTTCTTC,CASRNTEGPPGTSGRDEDNEQFF
TRBV10-1,-,-,TRBJ2-1,TGCGCCAGCAGTGAGTCGAAAAGCGGTGCCTACAATGAGCAGTTCTTC,CASSESKSGAYNEQFF
TRBV9,-,TRBD2,TRBJ2-2,TGTGCCAGCAGCCTCCGCGTGGCTAGCGGGGCCGGGGAGCTGTTTTTT,CASSLRVASGAGELFF
TRBV5-4,-,-,TRBJ2-5,TGTGCCAGCAGCTTCGACAGTTATTTCGAAGAGACCCAGTACTTC,CASSFDSYFEETQYF
TRBV6-5,-,TRBD1,TRBJ1-5,TGTGCCAGCAGCTCCCGGGACAGGGGGAATCAGCCCCAGCATTTT,CASSSRDRGNQPQHF
TRBV7-8,-,-,TRBJ2-3,TGTGCCAGCAGCTTCGAGACGGAGTCGAGGGTTACAGATACGCAGTATTTT,CASSFETESRVTDTQYF
TRBV18,-,-,TRBJ1-1,TGTGCCAGCTCAGGTGGACGACCAGGGCTCACTGAAGCTTTCTTT,CASSGGRPGLTEAFF
TRBV9,-,-,TRBJ2-5,TGTGCCAGCAGTCCGAGGGCGTACCAAGAGACCCAGTACTTC,CASSPRAYQETQYF
TRBV2,once,-,TRBJ2-1,TGTGCCAGCAGTGAAGCCATACGACTCCTCAATGAGCAGTTCTTC,CASSEAIRLLNEQFF
TRBV10-3,few,-,TRBJ2-7,TGTGCCATCAGTCCCCTTACAGTCGGCGAGCAGTACTTC,CAISPLTVGEQYF
TRBV1,-,-,TRBJ2-3,TGCACCATCCTAAGGACTAGCGGGAGAGGGGCAGATACGCAGTATTTT,CTILRTSGRGADTQYF
TRBV6-1,few,TRBD1,TRBJ2-7,TGTGCCAGCAGCGAAGCGAGCTGGGACAGTTCCTACGAGCAGTACTTC,CASSEASWDSSYEQYF
TRBV7-2,-,-,TRBJ2-1,TGTGCCAGCAGCGAGGTTGGCGGTAGCTCCTACAATGAGCAGTTCTTC,CASSEVGGSSYNEQFF
TRBV27,-,TRBD1,TRBJ2-7,TGTGCCAGCAGTTTCTTGGGTGGGGGACAGGGAGTCGAGCAGTACTTC,CASSFLGGGQGVEQYF
TRBV14,-,-,TRBJ2-3,TGTGCCAGCAGCCAAGAGTGGAGGGCAAGCACAGATACGCAGTATTTT,CASSQEWRASTDTQYF
TRBV5-4,-,TRBD1,TRBJ2-7,TGTGCCAGCAGCTGGGACAGGGGGGGCGAGCAGTACTTC,CASSWDRGGEQYF
TRBV7-2,-,TRBD1,TRBJ1-5,TGTGCCAGCAGGTCTACAGGGGGTCGGGATCAGCCCCAGCATTTT,CASRSTGGRDQPQHF
TRBV12-3/TRBV12-4,-,-,TRBJ1-2,TGTGCCAGCAGTCTCGGGGATCCTGGCTACACCTTC,CASSLGDPGYTF
TRBV5-4,-,-,TRBJ1-6,TGTGCCAGCAGCTTAGGGGGGGGTTCACCCCTCCACTTT,CASSLGGGSPLHF
TRBV7-2,-,TRBD2,TRBJ2-3,TGTGCCAGCAGCTTAGTCTCCAGCGGGAGATTAGATACGCAGTATTTT,CASSLVSSGRLDTQYF
TRBV10-2,-,TRBD1,TRBJ1-1,TGCGCCAGCAGACAGGGGGACACTGAAGCTTTCTTT,CASRQGDTEAFF
TRBV4-1,-,-,TRBJ2-1,TGCGCCAGCAGCCAAGTGTACAGGACTAACAATGAGCAGTTCTTC,CASSQVYRTNNEQFF
TRBV5-1,-,-,TRBJ1-3,TGCGCCAGCAGTGCCAGGGCAGATGGAAACACCATATATTTT,CASSARADGNTIYF
TRBV27,-,TRBD2,TRBJ2-3,TGTGCCAGCAAGCCTCTAGCGTGGGGGGGAGATACGCAGTATTTT,CASKPLAWGGDTQYF
TRBV4-1,-,TRBD2,TRBJ2-1,TGCGCCAGCAGCCAAGGGGTAGCGGGACCTACATACAATGAGCAGTTCTTC,CASSQGVAGPTYNEQFF
TRBV2,-,-,TRBJ2-2,TGTGCCAGCAGTGCGACCCCCGGGACCGGGGAGCTGTTTTTT,CASSATPGTGELFF